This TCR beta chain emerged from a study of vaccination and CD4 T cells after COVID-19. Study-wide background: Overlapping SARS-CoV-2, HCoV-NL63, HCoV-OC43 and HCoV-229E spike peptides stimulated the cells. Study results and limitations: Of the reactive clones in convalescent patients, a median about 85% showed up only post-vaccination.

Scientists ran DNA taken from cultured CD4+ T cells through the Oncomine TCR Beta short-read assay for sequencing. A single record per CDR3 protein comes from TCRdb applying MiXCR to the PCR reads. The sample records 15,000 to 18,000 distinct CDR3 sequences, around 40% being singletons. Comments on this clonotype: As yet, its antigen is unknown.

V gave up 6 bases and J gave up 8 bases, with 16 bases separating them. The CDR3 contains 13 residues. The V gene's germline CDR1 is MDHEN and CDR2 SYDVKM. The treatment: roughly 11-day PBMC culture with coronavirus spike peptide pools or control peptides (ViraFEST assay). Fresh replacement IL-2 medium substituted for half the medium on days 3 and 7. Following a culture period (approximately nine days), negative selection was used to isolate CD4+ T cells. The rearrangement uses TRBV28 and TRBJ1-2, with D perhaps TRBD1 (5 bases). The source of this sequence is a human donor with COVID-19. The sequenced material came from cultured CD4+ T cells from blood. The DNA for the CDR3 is TGTGCCAGCAGGGGGGGTCTGGATCGAGGCTACACCTTC. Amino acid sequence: CASRGGLDRGYTF.